This T cell receptor beta chain is from a study of cytomegalovirus exposure and HLA in healthy donors (dated by TCRdb to the late 2010s). For context, the study as a whole: An earlier analysis of roughly 500 of the donors reported 250 to 350 Gb of sequence data and roughly 100 million unique TCR beta sequences from about 200 million T cells. An earlier analysis of several hundred of the donors applied high-throughput TCR beta sequencing to assess whether each TCR beta V gene segment acted as functional or pseudogenic. Class I and class II HLA loci were covered by the typing at four-digit resolution. All discovery cohort repertoires had been generated using a single sequencing platform. Donor age, sex, ethnicity and CMV serostatus were compiled alongside the repertoire data. Besides the first cohort of 666 subjects, a separate validation cohort made up of over 95 different subjects was used. The study combined high-throughput TCR immunosequencing, statistical association of individual TCRs with disease status, and machine learning to predict cytomegalovirus infection status. An early release that covered approximately 600 HLA-typed donors contained about 300 gigabases of sequencing data and around 80 million unique TCR sequences. Typing coverage varied by locus: 629-630 donors for A, B, C, DRB1 and DQB1; 500 to 550 for DQA1; about 590 for DPA1; about 450 for DPB1. On average, around 240,000 unique TCR beta nucleotide sequences were sequenced per donor among 350 to 400 genotyped donors of the cohort, with about 19% of those sequences being non-productive. Among the roughly 400 genotyped donors, 81% belonged to the genetic ancestry cluster associated with self-reported Caucasian donors. A later genetic analysis took genome-wide SNP genotypes for about 55% of the roughly 700 donors and used that subset as a discovery cohort. Rather than drawing on any new phenotypic data, the later analysis identified candidate immune exposures from TCR beta sequences and the way those sequences occurred across donors. The study aimed to test whether signatures of past pathogen exposure could be identified by cataloging public T cell receptors. About five DR-DQ haplotypes were treated as single units for association and clustering because of strong linkage in the cohort. The study profiled the T cell repertoires of 500 to 800 subjects by immunosequencing and related them to cytomegalovirus serostatus. In a later analysis, previously published TCR beta repertoires from 500 to 750 donors were re-analyzed and high-resolution HLA genotyping was added so that TCR occurrence patterns could be studied. The research as a whole found: In an earlier analysis of around 600 of the donors, most TCR beta V segments were observed in productive rearrangements about 87% or about 30% of the time, broadly matching IMGT annotations. A later analysis found that HLA-associated TCR beta chains were more clonally expanded and had lower generation probabilities than equally common non-associated chains. The study gave a list of 150 to 200 TCR beta chains associated with cytomegalovirus. The presence/absence analyses assumed that sequencing depth was roughly uniform across donors, and that assumption may not be true. The only immune exposure information available for the cohort was CMV serostatus. A further reported finding was that TCR beta sequences accurately predicted the HLA-A and HLA-B alleles for most subjects in the first cohort. Because counts were too low, roughly 17 rarely observed V segments, including chromosome 9 orphons, were left out of the earlier analysis of a few hundred of the donors. In both the original and validation cohorts, the classifier was reported to diagnose cytomegalovirus status with high specificity and sensitivity. In a later analysis, most CMV-associated TCR beta chains were found to appear HLA-restricted, with HLA associations seemingly driven largely by CMV exposure. A later analysis associated 16,951 TCR beta sequences with specific HLA alleles at a false discovery rate of 0.05. Linkage disequilibrium might explain the correlated functional status among segregating V segments, but an unknown experimental factor could not be ruled out. The sequencing pipeline was judged likely to have produced a cluster of highly shared sequence variants as a technical artifact. Because HLA typing was unavailable for some donors at each locus, only the typed subset was used in association tests. Most TCR sequences were observed very rarely across donors, whereas some public TCRs were present in many individuals. Because the 87-base-pair reads could not distinguish some IMGT-functional V segments, including TRBV6-2 and TRBV6-3, those segments were excluded. A later genetic analysis associated a missense DCLRE1C variant with V-gene and J-gene trimming of TCR beta chains, and an independent cohort replicated the association. Three of the identified cytomegalovirus-associated TCR beta chains were confirmed in vitro to be specific for cytomegalovirus antigens. A later genetic analysis reported fewer N-insertions in productive TCRs among donors in an Asian-associated ancestry cluster than the roughly 650-donor mean. A later analysis reported that several top co-occurrence clusters appeared linked to parvovirus B19, influenza, CMV and Epstein-Barr virus. It was suggested by the authors that the approach could potentially be generalized to other disease states and immunological phenotypes. When HLA alleles, especially DR and DQ, strongly co-occurred, attributing TCR associations to individual alleles was difficult. In a later analysis, the rate of TCR association differed among HLA loci, with DRB1 alleles having the most associated TCRs and HLA-C alleles having the fewest. This cohort had only TCR beta chains sequenced, and the lack of alpha or paired-chain data limited which features could be detected.

To prepare the library, the immunoSEQ multiplex PCR assay was applied. A mixture of 60 forward primers for TCR Vbeta segments and 13 reverse primers for TCR Jbeta segments was used in the multiplex PCR. The CDR3 region of rearranged TCR beta genes was amplified from genomic DNA by a multiplex PCR assay. The amplified TCR beta libraries were sequenced on the Illumina HiSeq System as 87-base-pair reads. Processing in the source paper ran as follows. A later analysis tallied approximately 87 million unique TCR beta chains across the 700 or so repertoires, and about 12 million of those chains were shared by two or more donors. A nearest-neighbor algorithm error-corrected the raw reads and collapsed the reads into unique sequences, merging closely related sequences to remove PCR and sequencing errors. To assign V, D and J gene segments, CDR3 sequences were aligned to IMGT reference sequences. Each retained sequence needed at least a six-nucleotide match to both a V gene segment and a J gene segment. Rearrangements were classified as productive when the CDR3 lacked stop codons and remained in frame with V and J, and all other rearrangements were classified as non-productive. Following IMGT convention, CDR3 was defined as the stretch from the second conserved V-encoded cysteine up to the conserved J-encoded phenylalanine. In an earlier analysis of more than 550 of the donors, sequences lacking an unambiguous match to a single V gene segment were excluded. An earlier analysis of a few hundred of the donors classified V segments as functional when productive rearrangements were above 56.7% and as segregating when the standard deviation between donors was above 5%. A statistical classification framework was built to diagnose cytomegalovirus status from the catalog of TCR beta chain sequences. V and J gene assignment, in a later analysis, came from comparing TCR nucleotide sequences with IMGT/GENE-DB human TR gene sequences. Using the TCRdist pipeline, a later analysis assigned CDR3 sequences along with most-parsimonious VDJ recombination scenarios. In a later analysis, every TCR beta chain was defined by the combination of its CDR3 amino acid sequence and its V-gene family, and reads without a unique V-gene family were dropped. As a way to deal with suspected cross-contamination and a sequencing artifact, a later analysis dropped over 550 nucleotide sequences that were highly shared and had low generation probability. In a later analysis, a clonal expansion index for each public chain was calculated from normalized within-repertoire ranks of inferred template counts. Generation probabilities in a later analysis came from a VDJ recombination model fitted to out-of-frame rearrangements, and those results were checked against IGoR. In a later analysis, hypergeometric tests were used to score TCR-TCR, TCR-HLA and TCR-CMV co-occurrence, with a repertoire-size bias correction applied to TCR pairs. A later analysis estimated false discovery rates by permuting HLA or CMV assignments 20 times. A later analysis grouped co-occurring TCRs with DBSCAN, adding TCRdist sequence similarity when clustering within HLA-allele-positive subsets. Repertoires with fewer than 30,000 or more than 120,000 public chains, plus five repertoires with anomalous nucleotide sharing, were excluded from co-occurrence clustering. This is the immuneACCESS table as TCRdb keeps it, with only in-frame sequences that have V and J called. A part of the clones is gone; compared with another copy, unresolved V genes explain less than half, and the rest is unexplained. V and J calls and clone size are copied from that table; D and trimming were computed from the DNA. Within this sample are about 150,000 clones, with approximately 80% of them counted one time only. 4.5% to 7% of the sample is taken by the ten largest.

Sequences LNHNV (CDR1) and YYDKDF (CDR2) are obtained from the germline V gene (reference sequence). The CDR3 has 15 amino acids, counting the end cysteine and phenylalanine. The DNA shown is the 45-base CDR3, in frame from base 1. V and J are truncated by 6 bases and 3 bases respectively, leaving an intervening sequence of 14 bases. With regard to this clone: Its antigen specificity is not known. No quality values exist for individual bases; no much larger clone is one base distant.

The cohort consisted of fewer than 700 healthy bone marrow donors. At the time of sampling, all cohort members were nominally healthy, though unrecorded immune exposures were likely present. The donor tested CMV seropositive and was one of the 289 seropositive cohort members. Each donor provided a peripheral blood sample, and peripheral blood mononuclear cells were used for TCR beta sequencing. Genomic DNA was extracted from the blood cell samples with the Qiagen DNeasy Blood Extraction Kit. Sequenced material: PBMCs. The source of this sequence is a woman between 35 and 50 years old in good health and CMV-seropositive. Recombination joined TRBV15 with TRBJ1-4, with no D gene named confidently. The encoded CDR3 is CATRDGGGPNEKLFF. DNA sequence: TGTGCCACCAGGGACGGCGGCGGGCCTAATGAAAAACTGTTTTTT.